These T cell receptor beta chains were read from a single sample in a study of cytomegalovirus exposure and HLA in healthy donors. Generated by immunoSEQ multiplex PCR, the TCRdb table keeps only in-frame clones and is missing some. Among approximately 83,000 clones listed, about 84% were seen once. The material sequenced was PBMCs. The receptor set was obtained from a young man in good health and CMV-seronegative. Both conserved end residues are part of each CDR3. D genes are given only for firm matches. Rows may omit the clone size; those that give it use once, few, many or a size class.

CDR3 protein: CASSSPEGVRETQYF
D gene: .
clone size: .
V gene: TRBV5-4

CDR3 protein: CASSIDTQALEKLFF
D gene: .
clone size: .
V gene: TRBV19

CDR3 protein: CASSLSPNIQYF
D gene: .
clone size: .
V gene: TRBV7-9

CDR3 protein: CASSSRQQETQYF
D gene: .
clone size: .
V gene: TRBV7-8

CDR3 protein: CASSINRDYEQYF
D gene: .
clone size: .
V gene: TRBV19

CDR3 protein: CASSREAANYGYTF
D gene: .
clone size: .
V gene: TRBV5-1

CDR3 protein: CASSWGGQEVDF
D gene: TRBD1
clone size: .
V gene: TRBV7-8

CDR3 protein: CASSFFLAGGPNTGELFF
D gene: TRBD2
clone size: .
V gene: TRBV5-1

CDR3 protein: CASSEGGGRAEGYTF
D gene: .
clone size: .
V gene: TRBV2

CDR3 protein: CASGENSWTDTQYF
D gene: .
clone size: few
V gene: TRBV9

CDR3 protein: CASRSPGTAHGYTF
D gene: .
clone size: .
V gene: TRBV6-5

CDR3 protein: CASSLRTHLNTEAFF
D gene: .
clone size: .
V gene: TRBV19

CDR3 protein: CANLAKGRCSYEQYF
D gene: .
clone size: .
V gene: TRBV6-4

CDR3 protein: CASSQGAPSPLHF
D gene: .
clone size: .
V gene: TRBV4-1

CDR3 protein: CASGRDRGGNTIYF
D gene: TRBD1
clone size: once
V gene: TRBV6-1

CDR3 protein: CASSIGGGDEQYF
D gene: .
clone size: once
V gene: TRBV19

CDR3 protein: CASSPQGLGNEQFF
D gene: .
clone size: .
V gene: TRBV13

CDR3 protein: CASSLAPASGTDTQYF
D gene: .
clone size: .
V gene: TRBV5-1

CDR3 protein: CASSYSGGGGNEQFF
D gene: .
clone size: .
V gene: TRBV6-6

CDR3 protein: CASERQGLKGYTF
D gene: TRBD1
clone size: .
V gene: TRBV19

CDR3 protein: CASSFARVQPQHF
D gene: .
clone size: .
V gene: TRBV7-8

CDR3 protein: CASSMTLNTEAFF
D gene: .
clone size: .
V gene: TRBV19

CDR3 protein: CASTGQGYEQYF
D gene: TRBD1
clone size: .
V gene: TRBV6-5

CDR3 protein: CASSIGRANEQFF
D gene: .
clone size: .
V gene: TRBV19

CDR3 protein: CASSSGTPSNEQFF
D gene: .
clone size: .
V gene: TRBV7-8

CDR3 protein: CASSPGGTGVFFINSPLHF
D gene: TRBD1
clone size: .
V gene: TRBV7-9

CDR3 protein: CASSLGPRGGALETQYF
D gene: TRBD2
clone size: .
V gene: TRBV11-3

CDR3 protein: CASSEPESDTQYF
D gene: .
clone size: few
V gene: TRBV10-1

CDR3 protein: CASSPVTTNTEAFF
D gene: .
clone size: .
V gene: TRBV18

CDR3 protein: CASGRRQSGHTEAFF
D gene: .
clone size: .
V gene: TRBV6-1

CDR3 protein: CASSQGVRAEETQYF
D gene: .
clone size: .
V gene: TRBV4-2

CDR3 protein: CAISAQVGTEAFF
D gene: .
clone size: .
V gene: TRBV10-3

CDR3 protein: CASSLTGTGEDTIYF
D gene: TRBD1
clone size: .
V gene: TRBV5-1

CDR3 protein: CSVDSLYTDTQYF
D gene: .
clone size: .
V gene: TRBV29-1

CDR3 protein: CARGGAAMNTEAFF
D gene: .
clone size: .
V gene: TRBV2

CDR3 protein: CASSVVGAGNTIYF
D gene: .
clone size: once
V gene: TRBV9

CDR3 protein: CASSLSRRYGYTF
D gene: .
clone size: few
V gene: TRBV28

CDR3 protein: CASSLQGEEKLFF
D gene: TRBD1
clone size: .
V gene: TRBV5-4

CDR3 protein: CASSLRQGQYF
D gene: .
clone size: .
V gene: TRBV27

CDR3 protein: CASSAEWDRDETQYF
D gene: TRBD1
clone size: .
V gene: TRBV5-6

CDR3 protein: CASSLAGSVYEQYF
D gene: .
clone size: .
V gene: TRBV28

CDR3 protein: CASSGGSRGYQPQHF
D gene: .
clone size: .
V gene: TRBV19

CDR3 protein: CASSVEGQGAYYGYTF
D gene: TRBD1
clone size: .
V gene: TRBV9

CDR3 protein: CASSWTAVPYEQYF
D gene: .
clone size: few
V gene: TRBV27

CDR3 protein: CASSLEVGRDNSPLHF
D gene: .
clone size: .
V gene: TRBV7-2

CDR3 protein: CAWRRDTPYEQYF
D gene: .
clone size: .
V gene: TRBV30

CDR3 protein: CASGTSPRSGYTF
D gene: .
clone size: .
V gene: TRBV2